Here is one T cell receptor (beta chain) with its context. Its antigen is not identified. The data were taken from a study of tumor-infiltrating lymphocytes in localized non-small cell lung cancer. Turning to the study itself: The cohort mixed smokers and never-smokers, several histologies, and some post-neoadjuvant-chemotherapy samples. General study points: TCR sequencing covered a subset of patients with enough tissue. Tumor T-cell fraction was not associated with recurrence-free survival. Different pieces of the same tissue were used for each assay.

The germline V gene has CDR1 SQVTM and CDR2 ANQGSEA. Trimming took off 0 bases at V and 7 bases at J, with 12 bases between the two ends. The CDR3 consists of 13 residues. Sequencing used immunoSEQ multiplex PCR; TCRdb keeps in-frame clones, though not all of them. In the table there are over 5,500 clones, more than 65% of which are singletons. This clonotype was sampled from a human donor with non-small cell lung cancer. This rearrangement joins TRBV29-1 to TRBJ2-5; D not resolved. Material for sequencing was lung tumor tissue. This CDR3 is CSVEDPVKWTQYF. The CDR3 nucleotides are TGCAGCGTTGAAGATCCCGTAAAGTGGACCCAGTACTTC.